This entry concerns a single TCR beta chain. This sample was included in a study of control samples from healthy donors and cancer patients. Produced via immunoSEQ multiplex PCR; TCRdb's table is partial and in-frame only. Here the sample spans roughly 130,000 clones, 85% to 95% being singletons. CDR3 length: 18 amino acids. Germline loops: CDR1 SGHRS, CDR2 YFSETQ. V lost 0 bases and J lost 0; bases outside the gene matches: 7. The specimen sequenced was PBMCs. V usage is TRBV5-1 and J usage is TRBJ1-3, with TRBD1 matching over 9 bases. The clonotype was recovered from a man aged 55 to 70 with colorectal cancer. This CDR3 reads CASSLAGTGTYSGNTIYF. The CDR3 DNA follows: TGCGCCAGCAGCTTGGCTGGGACAGGGACCTACTCTGGAAACACCATATATTTT.